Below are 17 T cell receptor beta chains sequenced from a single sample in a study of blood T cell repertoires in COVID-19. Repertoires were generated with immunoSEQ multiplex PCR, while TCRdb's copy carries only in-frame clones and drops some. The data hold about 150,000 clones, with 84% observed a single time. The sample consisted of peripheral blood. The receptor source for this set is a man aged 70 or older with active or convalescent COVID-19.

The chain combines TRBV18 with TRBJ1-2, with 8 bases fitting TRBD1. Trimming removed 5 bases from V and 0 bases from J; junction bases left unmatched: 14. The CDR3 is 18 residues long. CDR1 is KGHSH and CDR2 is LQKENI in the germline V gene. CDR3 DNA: TGTGCCAGCTCAGGTTCCGGGACAGGCAGAAGAACTAACTATGGCTACACCTTC. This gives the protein CASSGSGTGRRTNYGYTF.

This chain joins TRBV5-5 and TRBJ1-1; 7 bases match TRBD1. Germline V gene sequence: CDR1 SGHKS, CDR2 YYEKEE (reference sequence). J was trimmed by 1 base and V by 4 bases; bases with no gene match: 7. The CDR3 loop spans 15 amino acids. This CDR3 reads CASSPLAGGNTEAFF. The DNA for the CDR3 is TGTGCCAGCAGCCCCCTGGCAGGGGGGAACACTGAAGCTTTCTTT.

The CDR3 loop reads CASSQGRNNYGYTF. In DNA, the CDR3 is TGTGCCAGCAGCCAAGGCAGGAATAACTATGGCTACACCTTC. The V gene is TRBV7-2, the J gene TRBJ1-2; D is undetermined. The CDR3 extends over 14 amino acids. CDR1 SGHTA and CDR2 FQGNSA come from the germline V gene. V lost 5 bases and J 1 base, leaving 11 bases between the germline ends.

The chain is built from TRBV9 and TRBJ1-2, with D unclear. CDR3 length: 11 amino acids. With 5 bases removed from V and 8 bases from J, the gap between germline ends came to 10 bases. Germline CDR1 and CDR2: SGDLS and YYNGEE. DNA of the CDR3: TGTGCCAGCAGGACCACGGGAGGCTACACCTTC. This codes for CASRTTGGYTF.

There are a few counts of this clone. The CDR3, as DNA: TGTGCCGAGGAATGTAGCGGGAGATTCTATGAGCAGTTCTTC. It codes for CAEECSGRFYEQFF. V gene TRBV14 combines with J gene TRBJ2-1; 9 bases map to TRBD2. CDR1 is SGHDN and CDR2 is FVKESK in the germline V gene. V lost 11 bases, J lost 8 bases, and 13 bases stayed unmatched. CDR3 length: 14 residues.

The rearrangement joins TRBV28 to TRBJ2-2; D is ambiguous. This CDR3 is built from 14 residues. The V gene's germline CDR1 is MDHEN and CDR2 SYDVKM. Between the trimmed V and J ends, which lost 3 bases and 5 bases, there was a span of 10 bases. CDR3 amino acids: CASSLSGVTGELFF. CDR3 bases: TGTGCCAGCAGTTTGTCGGGTGTAACCGGGGAGCTGTTTTTT.

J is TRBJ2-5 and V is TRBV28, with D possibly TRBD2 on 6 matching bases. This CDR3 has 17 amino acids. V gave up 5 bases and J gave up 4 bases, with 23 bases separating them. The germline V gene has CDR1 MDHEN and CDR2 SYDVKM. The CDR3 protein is CASSPSFVGGRPETQYF. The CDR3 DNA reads TGTGCCAGCAGTCCCTCTTTTGTGGGAGGTCGGCCAGAGACCCAGTACTTC.

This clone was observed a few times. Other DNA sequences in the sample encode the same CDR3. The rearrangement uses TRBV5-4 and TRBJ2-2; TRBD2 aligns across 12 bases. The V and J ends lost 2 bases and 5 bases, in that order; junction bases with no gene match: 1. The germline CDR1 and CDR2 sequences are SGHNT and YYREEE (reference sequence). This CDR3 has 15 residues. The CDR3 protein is CASSFLAGGTGELFF. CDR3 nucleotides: TGTGCCAGCAGCTTTCTAGCGGGGGGGACCGGGGAGCTGTTTTTT.

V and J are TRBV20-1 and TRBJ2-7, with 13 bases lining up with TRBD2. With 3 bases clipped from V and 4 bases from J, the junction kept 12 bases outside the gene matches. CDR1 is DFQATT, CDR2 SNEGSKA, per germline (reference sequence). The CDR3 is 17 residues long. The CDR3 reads CSASPRTSGGQLYEQYF. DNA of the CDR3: TGCAGTGCTAGTCCCAGGACTAGCGGGGGACAGTTGTACGAGCAGTACTTC.

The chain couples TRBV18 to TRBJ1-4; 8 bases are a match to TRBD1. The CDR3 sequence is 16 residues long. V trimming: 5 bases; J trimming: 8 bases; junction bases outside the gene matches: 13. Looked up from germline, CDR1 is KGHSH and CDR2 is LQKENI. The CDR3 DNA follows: TGTGCCAGCTCAACCCTGGAAGGACAGGGATGGGAAAAACTGTTTTTT. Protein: CASSTLEGQGWEKLFF.

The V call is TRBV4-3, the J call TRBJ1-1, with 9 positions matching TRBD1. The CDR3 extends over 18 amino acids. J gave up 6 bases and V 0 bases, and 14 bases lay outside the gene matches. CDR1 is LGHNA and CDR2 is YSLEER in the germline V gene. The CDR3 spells CASSQEPHRVRDRAEAFF. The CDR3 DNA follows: TGCGCCAGCAGCCAAGAGCCCCACCGCGTGCGGGACAGGGCTGAAGCTTTCTTT.

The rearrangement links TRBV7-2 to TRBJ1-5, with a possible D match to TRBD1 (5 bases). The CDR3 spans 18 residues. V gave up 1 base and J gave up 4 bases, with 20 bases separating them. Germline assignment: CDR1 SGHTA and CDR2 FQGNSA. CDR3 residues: CASSLEARQGGANQPQHF. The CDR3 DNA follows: TGTGCCAGCAGCTTAGAAGCGAGGCAGGGTGGAGCTAATCAGCCCCAGCATTTT. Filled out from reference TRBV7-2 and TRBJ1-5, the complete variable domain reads GAGVSQSPSNKVTEKGKDVELRCDPISGHTALYWYRQSLGQGLEFLIYFQGNSAPDKSGLPSDRFSAERTGGSVSTLTIQRTQQEDSAVYLCASSLEARQGGANQPQHFGDGTRLSIL.

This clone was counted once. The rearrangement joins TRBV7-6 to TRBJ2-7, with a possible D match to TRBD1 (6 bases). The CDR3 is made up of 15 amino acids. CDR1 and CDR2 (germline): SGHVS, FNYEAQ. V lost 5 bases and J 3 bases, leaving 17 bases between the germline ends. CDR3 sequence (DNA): TGTGCCAGCAGCCCTCAGGAAGGGGGAAACTACGAGCAGTACTTC. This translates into CASSPQEGGNYEQYF. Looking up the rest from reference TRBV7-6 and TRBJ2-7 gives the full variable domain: GAGVSQSPRYKVTKRGQDVALRCDPISGHVSLYWYRQALGQGPEFLTYFNYEAQQDKSGLPNDRFSAERPEGSISTLTIQRTEQRDSAMYRCASSPQEGGNYEQYFGPGTRLTVT.

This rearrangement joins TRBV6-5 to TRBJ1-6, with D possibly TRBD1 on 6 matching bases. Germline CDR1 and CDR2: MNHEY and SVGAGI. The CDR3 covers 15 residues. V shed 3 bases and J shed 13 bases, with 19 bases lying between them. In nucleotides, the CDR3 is TGTGCCAGCAGTTATAGGGGGGAGGGACCCGTGCCCCTCCACTTT. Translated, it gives CASSYRGEGPVPLHF.

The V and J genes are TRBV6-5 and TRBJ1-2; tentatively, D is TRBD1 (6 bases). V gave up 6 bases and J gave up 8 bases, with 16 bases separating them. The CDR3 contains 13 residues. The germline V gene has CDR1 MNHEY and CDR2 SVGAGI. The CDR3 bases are TGTGCCAGCAGGACAGGAATCACTAAGGGCTACACCTTC. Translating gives CASRTGITKGYTF.

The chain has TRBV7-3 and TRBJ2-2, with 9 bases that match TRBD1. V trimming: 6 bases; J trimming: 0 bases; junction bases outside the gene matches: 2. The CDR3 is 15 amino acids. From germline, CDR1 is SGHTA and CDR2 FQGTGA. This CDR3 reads CASSRTGANTGELFF. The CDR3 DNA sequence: TGTGCCAGCAGTCGGACAGGGGCGAACACCGGGGAGCTGTTTTTT. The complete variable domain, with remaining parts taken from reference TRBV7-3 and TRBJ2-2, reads GAGVSQTPSNKVTEKGKYVELRCDPISGHTALYWYRQSLGQGPEFLIYFQGTGAADDSGLPNDRFFAVRPEGSVSTLKIQRTERGDSAVYLCASSRTGANTGELFFGEGSRLTVL.

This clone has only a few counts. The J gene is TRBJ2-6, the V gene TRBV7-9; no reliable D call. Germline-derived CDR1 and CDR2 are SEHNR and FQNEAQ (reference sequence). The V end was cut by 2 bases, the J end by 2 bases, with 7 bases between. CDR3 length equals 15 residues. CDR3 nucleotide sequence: TGTGCCAGCAGCTTACAACTGGCTGGGGCCAACGTCCTGACTTTC. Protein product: CASSLQLAGANVLTF.